The following is a T cell receptor beta chain sequence with its context. Its antigen is still unknown. This record belongs to a study of human T cells and chemical hapten exposure. Findings and limits, study-wide: Sensitizing to DPC left TCRs with a frequency above 1 in 1000 unaltered.

Extraction of total RNA was performed on unfractionated whole blood. Germline V gene sequence: CDR1 PRHDT, CDR2 FYEKMQ (reference sequence). Trimming at V came to 3 bases and at J to 2 bases, leaving 14 bases not matched to a gene. This CDR3 is built from 18 residues. TCRdb re-called the 5' RACE reads through MiXCR, storing one row per CDR3 protein. The sample has 100,000 to 120,000 distinct CDR3 sequences; 15% to 20% are singletons. V and J are TRBV13 and TRBJ2-3; 7 bases match TRBD2. The origin of this receptor is a human donor in good health. CDR3 in amino acids: CASSFHPVNLAATDTQYF. CDR3 DNA sequence: TGTGCCAGCAGCTTCCATCCCGTAAACCTAGCGGCCACAGATACGCAGTATTTT.